This TCR beta chain was captured by sequencing in a study of blood T cell repertoires in COVID-19. Study as a whole: Samples of COVID-19 (acute and convalescent) were obtained from the United States, Italy and Spain. PBMCs, B-cell-depleted T cells, or T cells provided the cDNA or gDNA that made up the material.

As handled by the study authors: Using reference gene primer amplification, nucleated cell counts were estimated. Libraries were prepared by immunoSEQ multiplex PCR; TCRdb keeps only in-frame clonotypes and omits some of them. That table furnishes V, J and clone size, whereas the DNA furnished D and trimming. The sample contains roughly 100,000 clones, approximately 77% of which appear only once. This receptor was obtained from a woman of 80 years or more with acute or convalescent COVID-19. The material sequenced was peripheral blood.

CDR3 amino acids: CASSLNRGLGAFF. The CDR3 region has the DNA TGTGCCAGCAGCCTCAACAGGGGACTGGGAGCTTTCTTT. The chain couples TRBV11-1 to TRBJ1-1; 7 positions match TRBD1. The junction had 10 bases not matched to a gene; V was cut back by 5 bases and J by 10 bases. The CDR3 is 13 amino acids. Germline V gene lookup returns CDR1 SGHAT and CDR2 FQDESV (reference sequence).